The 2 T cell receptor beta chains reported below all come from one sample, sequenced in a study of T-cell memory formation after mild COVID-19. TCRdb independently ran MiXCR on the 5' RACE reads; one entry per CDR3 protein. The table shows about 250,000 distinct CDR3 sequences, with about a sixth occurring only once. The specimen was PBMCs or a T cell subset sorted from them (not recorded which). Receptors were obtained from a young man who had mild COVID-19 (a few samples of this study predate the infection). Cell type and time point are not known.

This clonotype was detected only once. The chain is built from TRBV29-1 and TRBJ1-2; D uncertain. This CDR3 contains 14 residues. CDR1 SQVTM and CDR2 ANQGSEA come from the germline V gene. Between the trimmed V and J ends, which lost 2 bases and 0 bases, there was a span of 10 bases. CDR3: CSVESQKANYGYTF. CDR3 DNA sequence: TGCAGCGTTGAAAGTCAGAAGGCTAACTATGGCTACACCTTC.

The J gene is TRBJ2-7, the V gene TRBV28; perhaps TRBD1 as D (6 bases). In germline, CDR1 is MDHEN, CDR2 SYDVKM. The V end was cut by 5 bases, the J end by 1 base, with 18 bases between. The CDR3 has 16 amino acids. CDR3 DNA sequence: TGTGCCAGCAGTCCCACCGGGACAAGGGGGTCCTACGAGCAGTACGTC. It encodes CASSPTGTRGSYEQYV.